This T cell receptor (beta chain) was identified during a study of shared clonotypes between healthy human individuals. In the original workflow: Sequence data from immunoSEQ were junction-only and lacked quality scores; consequently, filtering differed. Sequenced by immunoSEQ multiplex PCR; TCRdb stores in-frame clones only, minus some. V and J calls and clone size are as listed in that table; D and trimming were resolved from the DNA. The sample has 650,000 to 800,000 clones; approximately 72% are singletons. Study-level findings and limits: Only blood was sampled; tissue repertoires likely differ. On the whole, naive subsets had larger estimated richness than memory subsets had. Only a few donors were included, so the genetic and exposure-history diversity represented was limited.

In its sample, this clone was seen a few times. No antigen is known for it. The sample contains more than one DNA sequence encoding this CDR3. Per germline, CDR1 LNHDA and CDR2 SQIVND (reference sequence). Trimming cost V 5 bases and J 4 bases, with 9 bases left between them. CDR3 length: 13 amino acids. This clonotype was sampled from a woman younger than 45 in good health. The chain recombines TRBV19 with TRBJ1-5; D is possibly TRBD1 (5 bases). Sequenced sample: memory CD4+ T cells sorted from blood. As for subset: CD45RA-negative fraction. CDR3 DNA: TGTGCCAGTAGTGGGACCATAAATCAGCCCCAGCATTTT. This translates into CASSGTINQPQHF.